What follows are 27 T cell receptor beta chains derived from one specimen sequenced in a study of T-cell memory formation after mild COVID-19. Using its own MiXCR run on the 5' RACE reads, TCRdb lists one record per CDR3 protein. The table includes around 110,000 distinct CDR3 sequences, roughly an eighth detected once. Source material: PBMCs or a T cell subset sorted from them (not recorded which). The receptors here all came from an adult woman who had mild COVID-19 (a few samples of this study predate the infection). Cell type and time point are not known.

This clonotype came up a few times. The gene calls are TRBV5-5 and TRBJ2-5; D is ambiguous. The CDR3 is 14 residues long. The V end lost 2 bases, the J end lost 1 base, and 9 bases lay between the germline ends. Germline CDR1 and CDR2: SGHKS and YYEKEE (reference sequence). CDR3 amino acids: CASSFQLLQETQYF. The CDR3 DNA follows: TGTGCCAGCAGCTTCCAGCTACTCCAAGAGACCCAGTACTTC.

The chain uses TRBV6-7 and TRBJ1-5; D unclear. TRBV6-7 is an ORF for which the function is uncertain. V lost 7 bases and J 0 bases, leaving 22 bases between the germline ends. This CDR3 region has 18 residues. The CDR3 coding sequence is TGTGCCAGCACACCCGCGGACGGAATACGTTATAGCAATCAGCCCCAGCATTTT. Its protein is CASTPADGIRYSNQPQHF.

The CDR3 region has the DNA TGTGCCAGCAGCGCGGACGGCACTGGCGAGCAGTACTTC. It codes for CASSADGTGEQYF. The V call is TRBV9, the J call TRBJ2-7, with D uncertain. The CDR3 contains 13 residues. CDR1 is SGDLS and CDR2 is YYNGEE in the germline V gene. The V end lost 3 bases, the J end lost 6 bases, and 13 bases lay between the germline ends.

This clonotype was observed a handful of times. Here the CDR3 reads CSAPDTSGSSYEQYF. The CDR3 coding sequence is TGCAGTGCCCCAGATACTAGCGGGAGCTCCTACGAGCAGTACTTC. The V call is TRBV20-1, the J call TRBJ2-7; TRBD2 aligns across 11 bases. The CDR3 is made up of 15 amino acids. Trimming took 6 bases from V and 0 from J; bases not matched to a gene: 7. CDR1 and CDR2 (germline): DFQATT, SNEGSKA (reference sequence).

The rearrangement links TRBV4-3 to TRBJ2-3, with TRBD2 matching 11 bases. The germline V gene encodes CDR1 LGHNA and CDR2 YSLEER. The V gene end was trimmed by 0 bases and the J gene end by 0 bases; junction bases not matched to a gene: 8. This CDR3 spans 19 amino acids. The CDR3 DNA reads TGCGCCAGCAGCCAAGATGGAGGGGGACTAGCGGCGAGCACAGATACGCAGTATTTT. Protein: CASSQDGGGLAASTDTQYF.

The chain recombines TRBV7-9 with TRBJ1-6; no clear D. The CDR3 sequence is 17 residues long. Germline V gives CDR1 SEHNR, CDR2 FQNEAQ (reference sequence). Trimming removed 1 base at V and 0 bases at J, with 10 bases between. CDR3 in DNA: TGTGCCAGCAGCTTAGAACACCTGAGCTCCTATAATTCACCCCTCCACTTT. This gives the protein CASSLEHLSSYNSPLHF.

This clonotype was recorded at least ten times. V usage is TRBV20-1 and J usage is TRBJ1-1; possibly TRBD1 for D (5 bases). V lost 0 bases and J lost 4, with 6 bases in between. CDR1 and CDR2 from the germline V gene are DFQATT and SNEGSKA (reference sequence). This CDR3 region has 12 residues. The CDR3 coding sequence is TGCAGTGCTAGAGATGGGGGCACTGAAGCTTTCTTT. It is translated as CSARDGGTEAFF.

The chain has TRBV20-1 and TRBJ1-5, with a possible D match to TRBD1 (5 bases). The V end was cut by 1 base, the J end by 1 base, with 8 bases between. CDR1 and CDR2 from the germline V gene are DFQATT and SNEGSKA (reference sequence). This CDR3 is built from 14 residues. This CDR3 reads CSARAQGSNQPQHF. CDR3 nucleotide sequence: TGCAGTGCTAGAGCTCAGGGAAGCAATCAGCCCCAGCATTTT.

The V call is TRBV6-5, the J call TRBJ1-2; tentatively, D is TRBD1 (5 bases). Trimming took 5 bases from V and 8 from J, leaving 21 bases between them. This CDR3 has 15 residues. Germline loops: CDR1 MNHEY, CDR2 SVGAGI. Written as DNA, the CDR3 is TGTGCCAGCAGTGAACGGACGGACGGCAAGGGGGGCTACACCTTC. Encoded protein: CASSERTDGKGGYTF.

This clonotype was seen only a few times. CDR3 DNA sequence: TGTGCCAGCAGCTCATCCCTTCATCCCTACGAGCAGTACTTC. Its translation is CASSSSLHPYEQYF. The chain uses TRBV7-6 and TRBJ2-7; D gene unclear. This CDR3 spans 14 amino acids. CDR1 and CDR2 (germline): SGHVS, FNYEAQ. V was clipped by 4 bases and J by 2 bases, with 12 bases between them.

The chain uses TRBV20-1 and TRBJ1-1; weak D call: TRBD1 (5 bases). Germline assignment: CDR1 DFQATT and CDR2 SNEGSKA (reference sequence). There are 15 residues in the CDR3. The V end lost 0 bases, the J end lost 5 bases, and 16 bases lay between the germline ends. CDR3 nucleotide sequence: TGCAGTGCTAGAGATCCAGCAGGGACGGGAACTGAAGCTTTCTTT. Translating gives CSARDPAGTGTEAFF.

This clonotype was counted many times. This chain uses TRBV7-6 with TRBJ2-3; 9 nucleotides align to TRBD2. There are 15 residues in the CDR3. Germline-derived CDR1 and CDR2 are SGHVS and FNYEAQ. The V gene end was trimmed by 1 base and the J gene end by 4 bases; junction bases not matched to a gene: 3. In nucleotides, the CDR3 is TGTGCCAGCAGCTTAGTTGGCGGGAGGGCAGATACGCAGTATTTT. This codes for CASSLVGGRADTQYF.

V is TRBV20-1 and J is TRBJ2-7; TRBD2 agrees at 7 bases. Trimming cost V 1 base and J 4 bases; bases outside gene matches: 13. CDR1 DFQATT and CDR2 SNEGSKA come from the germline V gene (reference sequence). The CDR3 consists of 16 residues. The CDR3 nucleotides are TGCAGTGCTAGAGGCCCTTGGCGGGAGTCCATGTACGAGCAGTACTTC. It yields the protein CSARGPWRESMYEQYF.

The genes are TRBV28 and TRBJ2-3; 8 bases align to TRBD1. From germline, CDR1 is MDHEN and CDR2 SYDVKM. The CDR3 covers 15 residues. J lost 1 base, V lost 3 bases, and 3 bases had no gene match. DNA of the CDR3: TGTGCCAGCAGTTTGAGGACAGGGCGCACAGATACGCAGTATTTT. Translation gives CASSLRTGRTDTQYF. Variable domain in full (rest from reference TRBV28 and TRBJ2-3): DVKVTQSSRYLVKRTGEKVFLECVQDMDHENMFWYRQDPGLGLRLIYFSYDVKMKEKGDIPEGYSVSREKKERFSLILESASTNQTSMYLCASSLRTGRTDTQYFGPGTRLTVL.

In its sample, this clonotype was seen a few times. The chain uses TRBV7-9 and TRBJ2-7; D is possibly TRBD1 (5 bases). The V and J ends lost 5 bases and 3 bases respectively, with 8 bases between them. CDR3 size: 12 residues. Germline loops: CDR1 SEHNR, CDR2 FQNEAQ (reference sequence). The CDR3 DNA reads as TGTGCCAGCAGCGTAGACAGCTACGAGCAGTACTTC. This translates into CASSVDSYEQYF.

On this clonotype itself: At one boundary the junction diverges from the germline segment, which might be a read error. J is TRBJ2-3 and V is TRBV7-9; 12 nucleotides align to TRBD2. The CDR3 contains 17 residues. The V gene's germline CDR1 is SEHNR and CDR2 FQNEAQ (reference sequence). The chain's CDR3 is CACSLPSGGGSTDTQYF. CDR3 sequence (DNA): TGTGCCTGCAGTTTACCTAGCGGGGGGGGGAGCACAGATACGCAGTATTTT.

The chain joins TRBV6-5 to TRBJ2-7, with TRBD2 identical over 12 bases. The CDR3 loop spans 18 amino acids. CDR1 is MNHEY and CDR2 is SVGAGI in the germline V gene. The trim removed 8 bases at V and 5 bases at J, leaving 19 bases unmatched. CDR3 DNA sequence: TGTGCCAGCTCCCAGACTAGCGGGGGCCTCCCGCGGGGCCACGAGCAGTACTTC. Its protein product is CASSQTSGGLPRGHEQYF.

The chain links TRBV4-2 to TRBJ1-1, with D maybe TRBD1 (5 bases). The CDR3 totals 17 residues. Deletions cut 0 bases from V and 0 bases from J, with 14 bases between. Looked up from germline, CDR1 is LGHNA and CDR2 is YNFKEQ. The CDR3 reads CASSQDLEGVMNTEAFF. For the CDR3, the DNA is TGTGCCAGCAGCCAAGATCTTGAAGGGGTGATGAACACTGAAGCTTTCTTT.

The table lists this clonotype with a count of one. The genes are TRBV4-3 and TRBJ2-5, with 8 bases aligning to TRBD2. The V gene end was trimmed by 0 bases and the J gene end by 5 bases; junction bases not matched to a gene: 11. CDR1 is LGHNA, CDR2 YSLEER, per germline. The CDR3 spans 17 residues. In nucleotides, the CDR3 is TGCGCCAGCAGCCAAGATCGGTCGGGAGGGCCAGGGGAGACCCAGTACTTC. Translated: CASSQDRSGGPGETQYF.

This clonotype was counted many times. This chain uses TRBV7-9 with TRBJ2-7, with D tentatively TRBD1 (6 bases). Trimming stripped 4 bases from V and 4 bases from J, with 17 bases between. The CDR3 is made up of 15 amino acids. The V gene's germline CDR1 is SEHNR and CDR2 FQNEAQ (reference sequence). CDR3 DNA: TGTGCCAGCAGCTCCCCGACAGGATGGATTTACGAGCAGTACTTC. Residues: CASSSPTGWIYEQYF. The full variable domain, completed using reference TRBV7-9 and TRBJ2-7, is DTGVSQNPRHKITKRGQNVTFRCDPISEHNRLYWYRQTLGQGPEFLTYFQNEAQLEKSRLLSDRFSAERPKGSFSTLEIQRTEQGDSAMYLCASSSPTGWIYEQYFGPGTRLTVT.

The chain couples TRBV6-5 to TRBJ2-1; no definite D call. Trimming cost V 4 bases and J 8 bases, with 15 bases left between them. Looked up from germline, CDR1 is MNHEY and CDR2 is SVGAGI. This CDR3 has 14 amino acids. CDR3 in amino acids: CASSLTTKDDEQFF. The CDR3 DNA reads as TGTGCCAGCAGTTTGACCACTAAAGACGATGAGCAGTTCTTC.

V and J are TRBV5-5 and TRBJ1-3; D gene unclear. CDR1 is SGHKS and CDR2 is YYEKEE in the germline V gene (reference sequence). V dropped 2 bases and J dropped 7 bases, with 4 bases sitting between them. This CDR3 comprises 11 residues. CDR3 sequence reads: CASSFGNTIYF. The CDR3 bases are TGTGCCAGCAGCTTCGGGAACACCATATATTTT.

This chain connects TRBV3-1 to TRBJ1-2; 7 bases align to TRBD1. This CDR3 spans 14 amino acids. Unmatched junction bases numbered 14, after V lost 8 bases and J lost 8 bases. The germline V gene has CDR1 LGHDT and CDR2 YNNKEL (reference sequence). The CDR3 DNA reads as TGTGCCAGCGCCGGTACCGGGACAGCCTTAGGCTACACCTTC. Translation gives CASAGTGTALGYTF.

This clonotype showed up just a few times. The CDR3 DNA sequence: TGCAGCGTTGTTGGGCTAGCAGGAGGATACGAGCAGTACTTC. Translating gives CSVVGLAGGYEQYF. The chain carries TRBV29-1 and TRBJ2-7; possibly TRBD2 for D (5 bases). This CDR3 is 14 amino acids long. The V end was cut by 4 bases, the J end by 4 bases, with 17 bases between. Germline CDR1 and CDR2: SQVTM and ANQGSEA.

This clonotype was seen a few times. The chain is built from TRBV7-2 and TRBJ2-3; 8 bases fit TRBD2. Germline loops: CDR1 SGHTA, CDR2 FQGNSA. The V gene end was trimmed by 5 bases and the J gene end by 2 bases; junction bases not matched to a gene: 6. The CDR3 contains 15 residues. In nucleotides, the CDR3 is TGTGCCAGCAGCCCGGGGGGGCCCCTCACAGATACGCAGTATTTT. It specifies CASSPGGPLTDTQYF.

This clonotype was counted a few times. This CDR3 reads CASSTPPEHVNGELFF. In DNA form, the CDR3 reads TGTGCCAGCAGTACTCCACCCGAGCATGTAAACGGGGAGCTGTTTTTT. This chain joins TRBV9 and TRBJ2-2; D is unclear. Germline CDR1 is SGDLS and CDR2 is YYNGEE. Trimming left V 5 bases short and J 7 bases short, with 21 bases between. This CDR3 has 16 amino acids.

This clonotype was seen only a few times. The chain couples TRBV20-1 to TRBJ2-1, with D perhaps assigned TRBD1 or TRBD2 (6 bases each). CDR3 length: 14 amino acids. With 3 bases removed from V and 4 bases from J, the gap between germline ends came to 13 bases. Germline V CDR1 and CDR2: DFQATT, SNEGSKA (reference sequence). DNA of the CDR3: TGCAGTGCTAGCTCCGGGGGCACGTACAATGAGCAGTTCTTC. It is translated as CSASSGGTYNEQFF.